This paragraph reports one T cell receptor beta chain. Its antigen remains unidentified. The authors made the TRB cDNA libraries by 5' RACE using UMI labels. TCRdb derives one entry per CDR3 protein from the 5' RACE reads, leaving out DNA. This listing includes some 150,000 distinct CDR3 sequences. This sample was included in a study of CXCR3-negative and CXCR3-positive naive CD8 T cells. Findings and caveats of the study: CXCR3-positive naive cells had more hydrophobic TRB CDR3s than CXCR3-negative naive cells.

This CDR3 is 14 amino acids long. Germline V gene lookup returns CDR1 DFQATT and CDR2 SNEGSKA (reference sequence). The chain joins TRBV20-1 to TRBJ1-5; checking the TCRdb D call of TRBD1 is not possible without DNA. Input material: naive CXCR3+ CD8+ T cells from blood. Subset described: CD45RO-CCR7+CD27+CD95- naive CD8+ T cells expressing CXCR3 (TNR3+). The source of this sequence is a human donor in good health. Some clones in this sample may be carry-over from other donors' samples. The CDR3 spells CSASQGAVNQPQHF.